This TCR beta chain is drawn from a study of cytomegalovirus exposure and HLA in healthy donors. On this clone: The target antigen is unknown.

Regarding the study as a whole: In a later analysis, approximately 18,000 TCR beta sequences were associated with HLA alleles at 0.05 false discovery rate.

The PCR had 60 Vbeta and 13 Jbeta primers. Libraries were prepared by immunoSEQ multiplex PCR; TCRdb keeps only in-frame clonotypes and omits some of them. The top ten hold 1% to 1.5% of the sample, which has about 110,000 clones, 70% to 75% seen once. Trimming left V 1 base short and J 5 bases short, with 20 bases between. CDR3 size: 18 residues. CDR1 is SGHDN and CDR2 is FVKESK in the germline V gene. The chain joins TRBV14 to TRBJ1-4, with D possibly matching TRBD1 (6 bases). The receptor was isolated from a man aged 40-49 years in good health and CMV-seronegative. The sequenced material came from PBMCs. CDR3 protein: CASSQGRGSTGWNEKLFF. CDR3 in DNA: TGTGCCAGCAGCCAAGGTCGTGGCTCGACAGGCTGGAATGAAAAACTGTTTTTT.